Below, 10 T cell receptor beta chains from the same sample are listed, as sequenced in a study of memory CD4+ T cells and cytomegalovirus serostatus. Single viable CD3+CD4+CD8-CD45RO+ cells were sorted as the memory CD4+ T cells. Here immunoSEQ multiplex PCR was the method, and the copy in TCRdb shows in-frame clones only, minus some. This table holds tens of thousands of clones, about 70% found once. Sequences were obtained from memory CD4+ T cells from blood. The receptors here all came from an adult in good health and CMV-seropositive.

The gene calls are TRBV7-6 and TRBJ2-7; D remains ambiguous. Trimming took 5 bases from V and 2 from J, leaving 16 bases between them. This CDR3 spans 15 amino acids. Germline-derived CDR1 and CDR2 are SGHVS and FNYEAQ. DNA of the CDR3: TGTGCCAGCAGCCCACAGAGTGCAGTTCCCTACGAGCAGTACTTC. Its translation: CASSPQSAVPYEQYF.

The DNA of the CDR3 is TGCAGCGTTTCCCCTGGGGGCTTGGGCAATGAGCAGTTCTTC. This codes for CSVSPGGLGNEQFF. This chain links TRBV29-1 with TRBJ2-1, with D perhaps TRBD1 (6 bases). The CDR3 contains 14 residues. Germline CDR1 reads SQVTM; CDR2 reads ANQGSEA. V lost 5 bases and J lost 6, with 17 bases in between.

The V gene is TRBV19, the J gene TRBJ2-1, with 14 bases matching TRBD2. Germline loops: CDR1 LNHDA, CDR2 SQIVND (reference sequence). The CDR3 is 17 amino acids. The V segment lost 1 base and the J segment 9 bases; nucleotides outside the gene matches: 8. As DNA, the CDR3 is TGTGCCAGTAGTATAGGCGGGACTAGCGGGAGTCGCTCTGAGCAGTTCTTC. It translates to CASSIGGTSGSRSEQFF.

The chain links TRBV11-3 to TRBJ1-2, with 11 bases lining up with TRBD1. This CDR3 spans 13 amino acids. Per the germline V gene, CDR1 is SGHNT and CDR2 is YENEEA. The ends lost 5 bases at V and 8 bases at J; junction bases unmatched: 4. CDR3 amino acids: CASSLDRGRGYTF. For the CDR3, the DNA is TGTGCCAGCAGCCTGGACAGGGGGCGCGGCTACACCTTC.

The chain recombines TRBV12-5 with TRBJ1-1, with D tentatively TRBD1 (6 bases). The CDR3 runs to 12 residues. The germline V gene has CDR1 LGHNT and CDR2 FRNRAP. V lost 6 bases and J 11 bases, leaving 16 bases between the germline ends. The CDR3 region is CASGLQRGAAFF. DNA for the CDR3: TGTGCTAGTGGCCTTCAACGGGGGGCTGCTTTCTTT.

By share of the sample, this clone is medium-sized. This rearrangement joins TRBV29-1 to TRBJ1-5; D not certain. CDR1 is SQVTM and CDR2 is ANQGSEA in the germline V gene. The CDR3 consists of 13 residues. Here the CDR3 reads CRLGSGCNQPQHF. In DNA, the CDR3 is TGCAGACTAGGGTCGGGGTGCAATCAGCCCCAGCATTTT.

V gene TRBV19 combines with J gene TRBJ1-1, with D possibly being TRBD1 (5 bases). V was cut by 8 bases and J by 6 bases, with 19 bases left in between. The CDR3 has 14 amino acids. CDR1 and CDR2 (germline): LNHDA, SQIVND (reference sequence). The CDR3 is CASQAQGPGAEAFF. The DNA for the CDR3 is TGTGCCAGTCAAGCCCAGGGCCCGGGTGCTGAAGCTTTCTTT.

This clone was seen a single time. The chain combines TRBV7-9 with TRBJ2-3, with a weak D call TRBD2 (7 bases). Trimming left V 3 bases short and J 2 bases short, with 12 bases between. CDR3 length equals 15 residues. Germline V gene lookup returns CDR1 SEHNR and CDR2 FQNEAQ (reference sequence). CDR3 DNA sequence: TGTGCCAGCAGCTTCCAGGGGAGGGACACAGATACGCAGTATTTT. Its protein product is CASSFQGRDTDTQYF.

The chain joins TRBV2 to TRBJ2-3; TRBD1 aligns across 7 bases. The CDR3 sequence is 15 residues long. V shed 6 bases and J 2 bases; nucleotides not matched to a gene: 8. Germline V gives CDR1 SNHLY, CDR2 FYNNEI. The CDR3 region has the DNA TGTGCCAGCAGCGAACAGGGGCAATACACAGATACGCAGTATTTT. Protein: CASSEQGQYTDTQYF.

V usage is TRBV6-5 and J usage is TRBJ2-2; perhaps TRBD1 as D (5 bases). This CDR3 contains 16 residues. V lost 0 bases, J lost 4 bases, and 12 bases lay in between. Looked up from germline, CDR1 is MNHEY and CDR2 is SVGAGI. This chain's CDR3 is CASSYSRARGTGELFF. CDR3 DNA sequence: TGTGCCAGCAGTTACTCCAGGGCCCGAGGCACCGGGGAGCTGTTTTTT.